The 16 T cell receptor beta chains below come from one sample, sequenced in a study of shared clonotypes between healthy human individuals. The repertoire was sequenced with immunoSEQ multiplex PCR; TCRdb's copy has only in-frame clones and lacks some. The sample has 1,400,000 or so clones; 97% to 99% are singletons. The sample taken for sequencing was naive CD4+ T cells sorted from blood. The subset is: CD45RA+ positively selected. The receptor source for this set is a man aged 25 to 45 in good health.

This sequence joins TRBV7-9 and TRBJ1-5; the match to TRBD1 covers 10 bases. V was pared by 1 base and J by 9 bases, with 9 bases of the junction left unmatched. From germline, CDR1 is SEHNR and CDR2 FQNEAQ (reference sequence). The CDR3 runs 16 residues. CDR3 coding DNA: TGTGCCAGCAGCTTAGGGGGACAGGGGTTGACCGGGCCCCAGCATTTT. Its translation is CASSLGGQGLTGPQHF.

This chain uses TRBV25-1 with TRBJ1-4; TRBD1 matches at 7 bases. This CDR3 has 13 amino acids. Germline loops: CDR1 MGHDK, CDR2 SYGVNS. V dropped 4 bases and J dropped 7; count of bases not matched to a gene: 3. The CDR3 DNA reads TGTGCCAGCAGTGTACAGGGGACTGAAAAACTGTTTTTT. Its protein is CASSVQGTEKLFF.

J is TRBJ1-2 and V is TRBV27; 7 bases line up with TRBD1. V was clipped by 6 bases and J by 2 bases; unmatched bases: 6. This CDR3 spans 14 amino acids. The germline V gene encodes CDR1 MNHEY and CDR2 SMNVEV (reference sequence). The CDR3 region is CASRIDRENYGYTF. The CDR3 DNA reads TGTGCCAGCAGGATAGACAGGGAGAACTATGGCTACACCTTC.

V is TRBV28 and J is TRBJ1-3; TRBD1 might be the D (6 bases). Deletions cut 8 bases from V and 0 bases from J, with 11 bases between. The CDR3 sequence is 14 residues long. Per the germline V gene, CDR1 is MDHEN and CDR2 is SYDVKM. The CDR3 sequence is CASGTGFSGNTIYF. The CDR3, as DNA: TGTGCCAGCGGTACAGGGTTCTCTGGAAACACCATATATTTT.

The chain combines TRBV5-1 with TRBJ2-1; tentatively, D is TRBD1 or TRBD2 (5 bases each). The length of the CDR3 is 16 residues. Germline V gene lookup returns CDR1 SGHRS and CDR2 YFSETQ. The V end lost 4 bases, the J end lost 3 bases, and 17 bases lay between the germline ends. The CDR3, as DNA: TGCGCCAGCAGCCCCCGCCTAAGGGACGGCTACAATGAGCAGTTCTTC. The encoded protein is CASSPRLRDGYNEQFF.

The count of this clone is one. The V call is TRBV4-1, the J call TRBJ2-5, with 7 bases that match TRBD2. Trimming cost V 1 base and J 4 bases; bases outside gene matches: 6. Germline values: CDR1 MGHRA, CDR2 YSYEKL. This CDR3 is built from 15 residues. The CDR3 nucleotides read TGCGCCAGCAGCCAAGCGGGAGGCCGGGGAGAGACCCAGTACTTC. Encoded protein: CASSQAGGRGETQYF.

This sequence joins TRBV2 and TRBJ2-3, with D uncertain. Trimming removed 7 bases from V and 0 bases from J, with 8 bases in between. This CDR3 has 13 amino acids. The germline gives CDR1 SNHLY, CDR2 FYNNEI. The DNA for the CDR3 is TGTGCCAGCAAGGCGGAGAGCACAGATACGCAGTATTTT. Protein: CASKAESTDTQYF.

In its sample, this clone was seen once. The chain has TRBV11-2 and TRBJ1-4; unclear D gene. Trimming left V 8 bases short and J 4 bases short, with 11 bases between. The CDR3 is 13 amino acids. Germline lookup yields CDR1 SGHAT and CDR2 FQNNGV. CDR3 DNA sequence: TGTGCCAGCGCAATGGGAGGTAATGAAAAACTGTTTTTT. It codes for CASAMGGNEKLFF.

V usage is TRBV5-1 and J usage is TRBJ2-1; 7 bases map to TRBD2. This CDR3 region has 14 residues. Germline V gene lookup returns CDR1 SGHRS and CDR2 YFSETQ. V trimming: 2 bases; J trimming: 7 bases; junction bases outside the gene matches: 6. This chain's CDR3 is CASSFQNSGNEQFF. CDR3 DNA: TGCGCCAGCAGCTTCCAAAATAGCGGGAATGAGCAGTTCTTC.

In its sample, this clone was seen once. The chain uses TRBV5-1 and TRBJ1-1, with unresolved D. There are 13 residues in the CDR3. Germline V gives CDR1 SGHRS, CDR2 YFSETQ. V lost 2 bases to trimming and J lost 0 bases, with 5 bases between them. CDR3 DNA sequence: TGCGCCAGCAGCTTTAGACTGAACACTGAAGCTTTCTTT. The encoded protein is CASSFRLNTEAFF. Looking up the rest from reference TRBV5-1 and TRBJ1-1 gives the full variable domain: KAGVTQTPRYLIKTRGQQVTLSCSPISGHRSVSWYQQTPGQGLQFLFEYFSETQRNKGNFPGRFSGRQFSNSRSEMNVSTLELGDSALYLCASSFRLNTEAFFGQGTRLTVV.

The chain carries TRBV7-9 and TRBJ2-3; D remains ambiguous. Germline values: CDR1 SEHNR, CDR2 FQNEAQ (reference sequence). The CDR3 spans 14 residues. The V gene lost 1 base and the J gene lost 2 bases, with 7 bases spanning the gap. CDR3 region: CASSLDRFTDTQYF. In nucleotides, the CDR3 is TGTGCCAGCAGCTTAGACAGATTCACAGATACGCAGTATTTT.

V gene TRBV7-9 combines with J gene TRBJ2-4; possibly TRBD2 for D (5 bases). This CDR3 comprises 17 residues. Germline CDR1 is SEHNR and CDR2 is FQNEAQ (reference sequence). Trimming removed 1 base from V and 1 base from J, with 14 bases in between. The CDR3 bases are TGTGCCAGCAGCTTAGTTCGAGGGCCTTTGGCCAAAAACATTCAGTACTTC. This gives the protein CASSLVRGPLAKNIQYF.

As concerns this clone: Other DNA sequences within the sample encode an identical CDR3. The chain combines TRBV5-1 with TRBJ2-5; the match to TRBD2 covers 7 bases. Germline V gives CDR1 SGHRS, CDR2 YFSETQ. The trim removed 4 bases at V and 5 bases at J, leaving 8 bases unmatched. The CDR3 totals 14 residues. The CDR3 here is CASSGGPGGETQYF. CDR3 DNA: TGCGCCAGCAGCGGCGGACCCGGGGGGGAGACCCAGTACTTC.

The rearrangement uses TRBV10-1 and TRBJ2-2; 9 bases fit TRBD1. Germline assignment: CDR1 WNHNN and CDR2 SYGVQD (reference sequence). This CDR3 is 16 amino acids long. Trimming removed 6 bases from V and 2 bases from J; junction bases left unmatched: 7. The CDR3 loop is CASSADRGSNTGELFF. The CDR3 region has the DNA TGCGCCAGCAGCGCGGACAGGGGATCCAACACCGGGGAGCTGTTTTTT.

The chain has TRBV21-1 and TRBJ2-2. TRBV21-1 corresponds to a pseudogene. The CDR3 has 11 amino acids. In nucleotides, the CDR3 is TGTGCCAGCAGGGTAACCGGGGAGCTGTTTTTT. This encodes CASRVTGELFF.

The V and J genes are TRBV30 and TRBJ2-3; D is possibly TRBD2 (6 bases). V gave up 8 bases and J gave up 5 bases, with 11 bases separating them. This CDR3 region has 11 residues. From germline, CDR1 is GTSNPN and CDR2 SVGIG (reference sequence). CDR3 protein: CARAGRDTQYF. The CDR3 nucleotides read TGTGCCAGAGCGGGCAGAGATACGCAGTATTTT.